Given below is one TCR beta chain in context. Its target is unknown. The data derive from a study of PD-L1 blockade in urothelial cancer. This sample's time point: peripheral blood 6 weeks after treatment start. Urothelial carcinoma in patients was locally advanced or metastatic. Sequenced by immunoSEQ multiplex PCR; TCRdb stores in-frame clones only, minus some. This sample has about 45,000 clones, with more than 75% found just once. Study findings and constraints: Patients with durable benefit had greater blood expansion of tumor-associated TCR clones 3 weeks into treatment. When pretreatment blood TCR clonality was below the median, it predicted better survival.

This specimen consisted of PBMCs, obtained around atezolizumab (anti-PD-L1) treatment. The clonotype comes from a man aged 55-75 years with urothelial cancer.

This CDR3 reads CASSLNLAGELFF. The DNA for the CDR3 is TGCGCCAGCAGCTTGAACCTAGCCGGGGAGCTGTTTTTT. The rearrangement uses TRBV5-1 and TRBJ2-2, with D unclear. The CDR3 is made up of 13 amino acids. With 1 base removed from V and 6 bases from J, the gap between germline ends came to 7 bases. The germline V gene has CDR1 SGHRS and CDR2 YFSETQ.